The clone carrying this TCR beta chain was observed at least ten times. Patients were excluded because of uncontrolled infection, other autoimmune disease, pregnancy or lactation. This record comes from a study of T cells in Graves' hyperthyroidism and ophthalmopathy. From RNA transcripts, TCR beta CDR3 regions were amplified. The HTBI set primed first-round TCR CDR3 RT-PCR. One entry per CDR3 protein, called by TCRdb with MiXCR from the multiplex PCR reads. Of approximately 330,000 distinct CDR3 sequences listed, approximately 13% are singletons. Trimming left V 1 base short and J 2 bases short, with 9 bases between. CDR1 and CDR2 from the germline V gene are MDHEN and SYDVKM. There are 14 residues in the CDR3.

This sequence was found in a woman aged 40 to 50 with Graves' ophthalmopathy. The chain joins TRBV28 to TRBJ2-7; maybe TRBD2 (6 bases). Specimen: blood. In nucleotides, the CDR3 is TGTGCCAGCAGTTTATTGGGGGGAACCTACGAGCAGTACTTC. This translates into CASSLLGGTYEQYF.